Shown below are 29 T cell receptor beta chains from a single sample sequenced in a study of T cells in Graves' hyperthyroidism and ophthalmopathy. RNA transcripts provided the source from which TCR beta CDR3 regions were amplified. First-round RT-PCR with HTBI primers amplified the TCR CDR3 region. TCRdb itself ran the multiplex PCR reads through MiXCR, one entry per CDR3 protein. Of around 660,000 distinct CDR3 sequences in the sample, approximately 42% were seen once. The sequenced material came from peripheral blood or thyroid tissue (not recorded which). Every receptor here comes from an adult man with Graves' disease, either hyperthyroidism or ophthalmopathy (not recorded which).

This clonotype turned up a few times. The chain uses TRBV9 and TRBJ1-2, with D maybe TRBD1 (5 bases). V lost 3 bases and J lost 6, with 12 bases in between. Germline CDR1 reads SGDLS; CDR2 reads YYNGEE. This CDR3 contains 13 residues. The CDR3 spells CASSASGSHGYTF. CDR3 sequence (DNA): TGTGCCAGCAGCGCATCAGGGTCCCATGGCTACACCTTC.

Concerning this clonotype itself: Since a much larger clone is just one base distant, this may be a read error. The V call is TRBV7-2, the J call TRBJ2-7; 7 positions agree with TRBD2. Germline trimming cut 5 bases from V and 3 bases from J; bases unmatched to any gene: 7. The CDR3 runs to 14 residues. Germline lookup yields CDR1 SGHTA and CDR2 FQGNSA. Written as DNA, the CDR3 is TGTGCCAGCAGCCCGACTAGCAGTCACTACGAGCAGTACTTC. Translated, it gives CASSPTSSHYEQYF.

The J gene is TRBJ1-5, the V gene TRBV7-2; D ambiguous. The CDR3 totals 13 residues. Trimming took 11 bases from V and 0 from J, leaving 11 bases between them. Germline assignment: CDR1 SGHTA and CDR2 FQGNSA. As DNA, the CDR3 is TGTGCCTGGAGTCAGAGTAGCAATCAGCCCCAGCATTTT. Translated, it gives CAWSQSSNQPQHF.

This clonotype appeared many times. The chain is built from TRBV7-2 and TRBJ2-7; 7 bases agree with TRBD2. In germline, CDR1 is SGHTA, CDR2 FQGNSA. J gave up 3 bases and V 5 bases, and 7 bases lay outside the gene matches. The CDR3 length is 14 residues. In DNA, the CDR3 is TGTGCCAGCAGCCCTGGGGCTAGCGGCTACGAGCAGTACTTC. It yields the protein CASSPGASGYEQYF.

This clonotype was counted between two and nine times. The CDR3 loop is CASSLNPGMTYEQYF. The CDR3 region has the DNA TGCGCCAGCAGCTTGAACCCAGGGATGACCTACGAGCAGTACTTC. The rearrangement joins TRBV5-1 to TRBJ2-7, with D possibly TRBD1 on 5 matching bases. The CDR3 runs to 15 residues. The germline V gene has CDR1 SGHRS and CDR2 YFSETQ. Trimming took off 1 base at V and 2 bases at J, with 13 bases between the two ends.

This clonotype was recorded once. The V gene is TRBV7-9, the J gene TRBJ1-2; 9 bases map to TRBD1. The length of the CDR3 is 14 residues. The germline CDR1 and CDR2 sequences are SEHNR and FQNEAQ (reference sequence). J lost 8 bases, V lost 7 bases, and 11 bases had no gene match. This CDR3 reads CASTVTGGLWGYTF. In DNA, the CDR3 is TGTGCCAGCACAGTAACAGGGGGCCTTTGGGGCTACACCTTC.

The sample holds one count of this clonotype. This is likely a read error, given that the CDR3 carries no conserved phenylalanine or tryptophan at its end. Because the CDR3's place on the DNA is in doubt, the DNA is left out and the CDR3 is given as listed by TCRdb. The chain couples TRBV24-1 to TRBJ1-2; TRBD1 is the table's D call and was not checked against the DNA. Germline V gene lookup returns CDR1 KGHDR and CDR2 SFDVKD. The CDR3 has 9 amino acids, counting both end residues. CDR3 amino acids: CATSDWPGQ.

In nucleotides, the CDR3 is TGTGCCAGCAGTTTTGGTGTCGGGAGGGCCCCCGGGGAGCTGTTTTTT. Encoded protein: CASSFGVGRAPGELFF. This chain connects TRBV12-3 or TRBV12-4 to TRBJ2-2, with 8 bases that match TRBD2. The CDR3 length is 16 residues. V was pared by 3 bases and J by 6 bases, with 9 bases of the junction left unmatched.

Many counts were recorded for this clonotype. This sequence joins TRBV5-1 and TRBJ2-7; possibly TRBD1 for D (5 bases). The germline CDR1 and CDR2 sequences are SGHRS and YFSETQ. V gave up 0 bases and J gave up 4 bases, with 14 bases separating them. This CDR3 is built from 15 residues. The CDR3 is CASSLDGQGLYEQYF. CDR3 sequence (DNA): TGCGCCAGCAGCTTGGATGGACAAGGATTGTACGAGCAGTACTTC.

The V and J genes are TRBV20-1 and TRBJ1-6; TRBD1 aligns across 7 bases. Germline CDR1 DFQATT, CDR2 SNEGSKA (reference sequence). V shed 1 base, J shed 10 bases, and the junction held 13 bases outside the gene matches. The CDR3 covers 16 residues. CDR3 sequence reads: CSARGGKDRSRSPLHF. In DNA form, the CDR3 reads TGCAGTGCTAGAGGGGGAAAGGACAGGTCCAGGTCACCCCTCCACTTT.

This clonotype was seen only once. This rearrangement joins TRBV25-1 to TRBJ2-5, with D perhaps TRBD1 (7 bases). The CDR3 covers 14 residues. Germline lookup yields CDR1 MGHDK and CDR2 SYGVNS. Between the trimmed V and J ends, which lost 6 bases and 9 bases, there was a span of 20 bases. CDR3 nucleotide sequence: TGTGCCAGCAGCGCGGACAGGCCGGGAGTTCCCCAGTACTTC. This codes for CASSADRPGVPQYF.

The chain couples TRBV25-1 to TRBJ1-6; perhaps TRBD1 as D (6 bases). CDR3 length: 12 amino acids. Germline V CDR1 and CDR2: MGHDK, SYGVNS. CDR3 DNA: TGTGCGCCGCCCCTACAGGGCTCACCCCTCCACTTT. The encoded protein is CAPPLQGSPLHF. Supplemented by reference TRBV25-1 and TRBJ1-6, the full variable domain reads EADIYQTPRYLVIGTGKKITLECSQTMGHDKMYWYQQDPGMELHLIHYSYGVNSTEKGDLSSESTVSRIRTEHFPLTLESARPSHTSQYLCAPPLQGSPLHFGNGTRLTVT.

The rearrangement links TRBV19 to TRBJ1-5; tentatively, D is TRBD1 (5 bases). The CDR3 has 15 residues. Germline values: CDR1 LNHDA, CDR2 SQIVND (reference sequence). V dropped 3 bases and J dropped 0 bases, with 9 bases sitting between them. The CDR3, as DNA: TGTGCCAGTAGTATGACAGCTTATAGCAATCAGCCCCAGCATTTT. Its protein product is CASSMTAYSNQPQHF. Based on the CDR3 plus reference TRBV19 and TRBJ1-5, the full variable domain is DGGITQSPKYLFRKEGQNVTLSCEQNLNHDAMYWYRQDPGQGLRLIYYSQIVNDFQKGDIAEGYSVSREKKESFPLTVTSAQKNPTAFYLCASSMTAYSNQPQHFGDGTRLSIL.

The V and J genes are TRBV5-1 and TRBJ1-6, with 8 nucleotides matching TRBD1. The germline V gene encodes CDR1 SGHRS and CDR2 YFSETQ. The CDR3 has 17 amino acids. V was clipped by 5 bases and J by 4 bases; unmatched bases: 11. The CDR3 region has the DNA TGCGCCAGCAGAACAGGGGGAAACAGCGATTATAATTCACCCCTCCACTTT. Its translation: CASRTGGNSDYNSPLHF.

This clonotype was seen just once. The J gene is TRBJ1-2, the V gene TRBV29-1; D gene unclear. The ends were cut back, 8 bases at V and 6 bases at J, with 13 bases in the middle. CDR1 and CDR2 from the germline V gene are SQVTM and ANQGSEA. The CDR3 consists of 11 residues. Here the CDR3 reads CSSEAWDGYTF. The CDR3 nucleotides read TGCAGCAGTGAAGCATGGGATGGCTACACCTTC.

V and J are TRBV7-2 and TRBJ2-7; 7 bases match TRBD2. Germline CDR1 and CDR2: SGHTA and FQGNSA. CDR3 size: 14 residues. V dropped 5 bases and J dropped 2; count of bases not matched to a gene: 6. The CDR3 loop is CASSGSGATYEQYF. CDR3 in DNA: TGTGCCAGCAGCGGGAGCGGGGCCACCTACGAGCAGTACTTC.

This clonotype was recorded many times. The rearrangement links TRBV2 to TRBJ1-6; maybe TRBD1 (5 bases). In germline, CDR1 is SNHLY, CDR2 FYNNEI. This CDR3 spans 16 amino acids. V was cut by 6 bases and J by 9 bases, with 21 bases left in between. The CDR3 spells CASSLQPGRGGSPLHF. DNA of the CDR3: TGTGCCAGCAGCTTACAACCAGGGAGGGGAGGTTCACCCCTCCACTTT. Full variable domain (outside the CDR3, taken from reference TRBV2 and TRBJ1-6): EPEVTQTPSHQVTQMGQEVILRCVPISNHLYFYWYRQILGQKVEFLVSFYNNEISEKSEIFDDQFSVERPDGSNFTLKIRSTKLEDSAMYFCASSLQPGRGGSPLHFGNGTRLTVT.

This sequence joins TRBV10-3 and TRBJ1-2; 8 bases align to TRBD1. The CDR3 covers 14 residues. Per germline, CDR1 ENHRY and CDR2 SYGVKD. V lost 6 bases to trimming and J lost 3 bases; unmatched junction nucleotides: 6. The CDR3 region is CAISPQGADYGYTF. CDR3 coding DNA: TGTGCCATCAGCCCCCAGGGGGCCGACTATGGCTACACCTTC.

Turning to this clonotype: A read error may produce the germline difference seen at one junction end. The rearrangement joins TRBV9 to TRBJ1-1; tentatively, D is TRBD1 (5 bases). The CDR3 has 14 amino acids. Germline V gene data show CDR1 as SGDLS and CDR2 as YYNGEE. CDR3 in amino acids: CASSQVGGVTEALF. The CDR3 nucleotides are TGTGCCAGCAGCCAAGTGGGGGGAGTCACTGAAGCTCTCTTT.

This chain joins TRBV11-2 and TRBJ1-1; D is unclear. The CDR3 covers 16 residues. Per germline, CDR1 SGHAT and CDR2 FQNNGV. V shed 0 bases and J shed 0 bases, with 11 bases lying between them. DNA for the CDR3: TGTGCCAGCAGCTTAGATTACAGCACTCTGAACACTGAAGCTTTCTTT. Translating gives CASSLDYSTLNTEAFF.

Notes on this clonotype: One end of the junction is discordant with germline, which a read error may explain. The chain combines TRBV7-2 with TRBJ1-1; a weak D match, TRBD1 (6 bases). CDR3 size: 15 residues. Germline CDR1 reads SGHTA; CDR2 reads FQGNSA. CDR3 residues: CASSQVRGLNTEAFF. In DNA, the CDR3 is TGCGCCAGCAGCCAAGTCAGGGGATTAAACACTGAAGCTTTCTTT.

The rearrangement links TRBV15 to TRBJ2-7, with TRBD1 identical over 8 bases. The trim removed 5 bases at V and 3 bases at J, leaving 6 bases unmatched. The CDR3 extends over 14 amino acids. CDR1 is LNHNV, CDR2 YYDKDF, per germline (reference sequence). CDR3 residues: CATSGDRGGYEQYF. In nucleotides, the CDR3 is TGTGCCACCAGCGGCGACAGGGGAGGCTACGAGCAGTACTTC.

Points on this clonotype: Just one base apart from a much larger clone, this may be a read error. The V call is TRBV2, the J call TRBJ1-4; D remains unclear. This CDR3 comprises 12 residues. Germline values: CDR1 SNHLY, CDR2 FYNNEI. V gave up 1 base and J gave up 8 bases, with 5 bases separating them. The CDR3 loop is CASSEDGEKLFF. For the CDR3, the DNA is TGTGCCAGCAGTGAAGACGGCGAAAAACTGTTTTTT.

The genes are TRBV7-9 and TRBJ1-6; tentative D call: TRBD1 (6 bases). Germline V gene data show CDR1 as SEHNR and CDR2 as FQNEAQ (reference sequence). Trimming pared 8 bases from V and 2 bases from J, leaving 25 bases between. The CDR3 consists of 19 residues. CDR3 region: CASFPPPTGKWAYNSPLHF. In DNA, the CDR3 is TGTGCCAGCTTTCCTCCCCCCACAGGGAAATGGGCCTATAATTCACCCCTCCACTTT.

The CDR3 spells CSVRSPAGEETQYF. The DNA of the CDR3 is TGCAGTGTCAGAAGTCCAGCGGGAGAAGAGACCCAGTACTTC. This chain links TRBV20-1 with TRBJ2-5; 8 nucleotides agree with TRBD2. The CDR3 is 14 residues long. Germline V gene lookup returns CDR1 DFQATT and CDR2 SNEGSKA (reference sequence). The junction had 10 bases not matched to a gene; V was cut back by 7 bases and J by 3 bases.

A single count supports this clonotype. The V call is TRBV5-1, the J call TRBJ2-7; D possibly corresponds to TRBD1 (5 bases). Per germline, CDR1 SGHRS and CDR2 YFSETQ. The ends were cut back, 4 bases at V and 5 bases at J, with 16 bases in the middle. The CDR3 consists of 14 residues. CDR3: CASSPGRGDDEQYF. In nucleotides, the CDR3 is TGCGCCAGCAGCCCCGGAAGGGGTGACGACGAGCAGTACTTC.

The gene calls are TRBV9 and TRBJ1-1; D might be TRBD1 (5 bases). The germline CDR1 and CDR2 sequences are SGDLS and YYNGEE. Between the trimmed V and J ends, which lost 4 bases and 4 bases, there was a span of 17 bases. The CDR3 is made up of 15 amino acids. CDR3: CASSTQWGGGTEAFF. The CDR3 coding sequence is TGTGCCAGCAGCACCCAGTGGGGGGGAGGCACTGAAGCTTTCTTT.

This chain links TRBV7-8 with TRBJ1-5, with D unresolved. The CDR3 covers 13 residues. The ends were cut back, 5 bases at V and 7 bases at J, with 12 bases in the middle. Per the germline V gene, CDR1 is SGHVS and CDR2 is FQNEAQ. CDR3 sequence: CASSPQVGQPQHF. CDR3 nucleotide sequence: TGTGCCAGCAGCCCTCAGGTGGGGCAGCCCCAGCATTTT.

Only a few counts were recorded for this clonotype. The chain carries TRBV6-5 and TRBJ1-6; 7 bases match TRBD1. CDR3 size: 13 residues. Losses at the gene ends were 6 bases for V and 7 bases for J; bases not matched to a gene: 3. Germline CDR1 is MNHEY and CDR2 is SVGAGI. The chain's CDR3 is CASRRRGNSPLHF. The CDR3 region has the DNA TGTGCCAGCAGACGCAGGGGGAATTCACCCCTCCACTTT.